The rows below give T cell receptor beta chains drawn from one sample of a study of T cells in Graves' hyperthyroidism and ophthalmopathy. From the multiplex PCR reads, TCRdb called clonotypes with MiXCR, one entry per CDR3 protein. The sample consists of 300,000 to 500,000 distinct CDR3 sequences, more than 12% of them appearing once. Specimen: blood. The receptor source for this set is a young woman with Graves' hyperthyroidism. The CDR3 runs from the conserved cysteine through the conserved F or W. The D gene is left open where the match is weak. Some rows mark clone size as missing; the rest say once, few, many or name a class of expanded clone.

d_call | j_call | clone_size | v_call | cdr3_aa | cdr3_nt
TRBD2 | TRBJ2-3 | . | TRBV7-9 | CASSQDYGGARGTDTQYF | TGTGCCAGCAGCCAAGATTACGGGGGGGCGCGAGGCACAGATACGCAGTATTTT
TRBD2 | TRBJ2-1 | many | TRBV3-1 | CASSQLLAGELYNEQFF | TGTGCCAGCAGCCAATTACTAGCGGGTGAACTATACAATGAGCAGTTCTTC
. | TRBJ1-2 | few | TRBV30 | CAWSRTVATAGGYTF | TGTGCCTGGAGCCGAACTGTGGCGACTGCGGGTGGCTACACCTTC
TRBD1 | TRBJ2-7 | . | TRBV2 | CASAGTEGYEQYF | TGTGCCAGCGCCGGGACAGAGGGCTACGAGCAGTACTTC
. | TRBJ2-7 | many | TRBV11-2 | CASSLDLWEQYF | TGTGCCAGCAGCTTAGACCTTTGGGAGCAGTACTTC
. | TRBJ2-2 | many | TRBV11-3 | CASSLQGNTGELFF | TGTGCCAGCAGCTTACAGGGGAACACCGGGGAGCTGTTTTTT
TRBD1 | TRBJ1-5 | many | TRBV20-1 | CSAPERGTGPNQPQHF | TGCAGTGCCCCGGAACGCGGGACAGGGCCGAATCAGCCCCAGCATTTT
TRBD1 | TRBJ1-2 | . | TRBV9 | CASSVGQGSNYGYTF | TGTGCCAGCAGCGTCGGACAGGGATCCAACTATGGCTACACCTTC
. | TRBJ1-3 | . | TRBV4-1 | CASSQDSVGARGNTIYF | TGCGCCAGCAGCCAAGATAGCGTCGGGGCTCGGGGAAACACCATATATTTT
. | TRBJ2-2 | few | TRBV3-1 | CASSPDDRRTGELFF | TGTGCCAGCAGCCCAGATGACAGGCGGACCGGGGAGCTGTTTTTT
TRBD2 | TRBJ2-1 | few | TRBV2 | CASTVPSGSLNEQFF | TGTGCCAGCACCGTTCCTAGCGGGAGCCTTAATGAGCAGTTCTTC
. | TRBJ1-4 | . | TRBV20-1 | CSARDAGQASINEKLFF | TGCAGTGCTAGAGATGCGGGGCAAGCTTCAATTAATGAAAAACTGTTTTTT
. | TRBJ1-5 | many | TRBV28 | CASSFDSNQPQHF | TGTGCCAGCAGCTTCGATAGCAATCAGCCCCAGCATTTT
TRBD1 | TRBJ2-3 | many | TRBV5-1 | CASTPDVTGATDTQYF | TGCGCCAGCACCCCCGACGTAACAGGGGCCACAGATACGCAGTATTTT
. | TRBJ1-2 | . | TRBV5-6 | CASSPGHRPNYGYTF | TGTGCCAGCAGCCCCGGACACCGTCCTAACTATGGCTACACCTTC
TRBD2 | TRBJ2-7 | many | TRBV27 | CASSRLAGLSEQYF | TGTGCCAGCAGTCGGTTAGCGGGATTGTCCGAGCAGTACTTC
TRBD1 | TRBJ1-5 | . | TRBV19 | CASSIGRTGPNQPQHF | TGTGCCAGTAGTATAGGGAGGACAGGGCCGAATCAGCCCCAGCATTTT
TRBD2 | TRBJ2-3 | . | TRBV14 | CASSPRLAGVDTQYF | TGTGCCAGCAGCCCCAGACTAGCGGGAGTGGATACGCAGTATTTT
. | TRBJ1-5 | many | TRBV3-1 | CASSPVSQPQHF | TGTGCCAGCAGCCCAGTTTCCCAGCCCCAGCATTTT
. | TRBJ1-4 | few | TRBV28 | CASSLPTGLNEKLFF | TGTGCCAGCAGTTTACCCACAGGCCTTAATGAAAAACTGTTTTTT
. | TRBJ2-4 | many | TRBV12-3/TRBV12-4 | CASSFVGLALAKNIQYF | TGTGCCAGCAGTTTCGTCGGACTGGCGTTAGCCAAAAACATTCAGTACTTC
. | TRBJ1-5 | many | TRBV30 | CAWSHPKGGNQPQHF | TGTGCCTGGAGCCACCCAAAGGGGGGAAATCAGCCCCAGCATTTT
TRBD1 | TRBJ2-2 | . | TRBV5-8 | CASSRRDSRTWELFF | TGTGCCAGCAGCCGTCGGGACAGTCGGACCTGGGAGCTGTTTTTT
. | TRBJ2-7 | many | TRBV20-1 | CSATPHQVKVGVGSYEQYF | TGCAGTGCTACCCCTCATCAAGTCAAGGTGGGAGTGGGCTCCTACGAGCAGTACTTC
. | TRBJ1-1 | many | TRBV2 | CASSVAENTEAFF | TGTGCCAGCAGTGTGGCCGAGAACACTGAAGCTTTCTTT
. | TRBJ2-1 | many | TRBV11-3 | CASSPAPPLTNNNEQFF | TGTGCCAGCAGCCCCGCCCCCCCTTTAACCAACAACAATGAGCAGTTCTTC
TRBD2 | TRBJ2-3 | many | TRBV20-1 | CSVMRTSGSVRDTQYF | TGCAGTGTTATGCGGACTAGCGGGAGTGTCCGGGATACGCAGTATTTT
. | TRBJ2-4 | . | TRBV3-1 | CASSQGGIQYF | TGTGCCAGCAGCCAAGGGGGCATTCAGTACTTC
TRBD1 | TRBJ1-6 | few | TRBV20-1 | CSAYRDSYSPLHF | TGCAGTGCTTACCGGGACAGCTATTCACCCCTCCACTTT
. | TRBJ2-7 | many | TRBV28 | CASSPAGRDTYEQYF | TGTGCCAGCAGTCCTGCGGGACGGGATACCTACGAGCAGTACTTC
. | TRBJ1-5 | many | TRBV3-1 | CASSITGDNQPQHF | TGTGCCAGCAGCATAACAGGAGACAATCAGCCCCAGCATTTT
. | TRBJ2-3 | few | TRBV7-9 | CASSLSISVDTQYF | TGTGCCAGCAGCTTAAGTATTAGCGTCGATACGCAGTATTTT
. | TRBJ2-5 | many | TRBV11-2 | CASSSHGGRVETQYF | TGTGCCAGCAGCTCCCACGGGGGGCGCGTCGAGACCCAGTACTTC
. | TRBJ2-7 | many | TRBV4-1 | CASSHPVREPKQYF | TGCGCCAGCAGCCACCCGGTCCGAGAACCAAAGCAGTACTTC
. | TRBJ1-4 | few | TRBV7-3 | CASSPTCGPNEKLFF | TGTGCCAGCAGCCCAACTTGCGGACCTAATGAAAAACTGTTTTTT
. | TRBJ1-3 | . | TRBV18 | CASSPLDRSSGNTIYF | TGTGCCAGCTCACCACTTGACCGGAGCTCTGGAAACACCATATATTTT
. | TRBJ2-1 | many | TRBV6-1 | CASSEGIRRRNEQFF | TGTGCCAGCAGTGAAGGGATCCGGAGGAGGAATGAGCAGTTCTTC
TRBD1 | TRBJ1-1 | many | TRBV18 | CASSPLGTGGTEAFF | TGTGCCAGCTCACCATTGGGGACAGGGGGCACTGAAGCTTTCTTT
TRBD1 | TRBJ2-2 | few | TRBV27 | CASSLVTGDVAGELFF | TGTGCCAGCAGTTTAGTGACAGGGGACGTAGCCGGGGAGCTGTTTTTT
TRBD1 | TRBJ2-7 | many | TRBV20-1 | CSARVPGQTLYEQYF | TGCAGTGCTAGAGTGCCGGGACAGACCCTTTACGAGCAGTACTTC
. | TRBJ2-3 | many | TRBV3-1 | CASSQAGSQSDTQYF | TGTGCCAGCAGCCAAGCCGGGTCCCAGAGCGATACGCAGTATTTT
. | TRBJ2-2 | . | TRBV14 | CASRGEGNTGELFF | TGTGCCAGCCGCGGGGAAGGGAACACCGGGGAGCTGTTTTTT
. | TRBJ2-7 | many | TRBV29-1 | CSVEEGSSYEQYF | TGCAGCGTTGAGGAGGGGAGCTCCTACGAGCAGTACTTC